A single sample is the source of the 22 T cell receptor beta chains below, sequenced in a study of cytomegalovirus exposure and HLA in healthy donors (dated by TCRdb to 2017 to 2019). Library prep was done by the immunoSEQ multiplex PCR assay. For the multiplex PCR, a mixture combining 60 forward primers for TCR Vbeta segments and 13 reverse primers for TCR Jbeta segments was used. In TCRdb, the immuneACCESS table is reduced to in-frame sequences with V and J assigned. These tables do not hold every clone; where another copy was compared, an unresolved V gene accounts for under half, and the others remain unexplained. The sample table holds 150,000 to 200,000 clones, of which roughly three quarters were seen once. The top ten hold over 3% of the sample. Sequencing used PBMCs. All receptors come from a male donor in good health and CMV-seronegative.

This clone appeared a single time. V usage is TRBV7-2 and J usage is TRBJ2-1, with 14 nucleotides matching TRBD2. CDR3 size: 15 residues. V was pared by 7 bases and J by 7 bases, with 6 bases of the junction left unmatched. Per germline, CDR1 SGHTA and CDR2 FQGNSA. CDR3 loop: CASTYGTSGRNEQFF. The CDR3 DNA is TGTGCCAGCACCTACGGGACTAGCGGGAGAAATGAGCAGTTCTTC.

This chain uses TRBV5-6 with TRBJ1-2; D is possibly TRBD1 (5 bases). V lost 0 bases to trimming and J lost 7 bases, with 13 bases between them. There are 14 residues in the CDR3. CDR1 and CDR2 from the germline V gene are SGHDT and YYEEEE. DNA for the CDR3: TGTGCCAGCAGCTTGGCCGGTGGGGGAGGTGGCTACACCTTC. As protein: CASSLAGGGGGYTF.

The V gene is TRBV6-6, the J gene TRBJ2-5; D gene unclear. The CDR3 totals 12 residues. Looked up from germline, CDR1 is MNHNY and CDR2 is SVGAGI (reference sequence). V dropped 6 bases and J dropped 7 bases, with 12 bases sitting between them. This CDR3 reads CASSPNTGTQYF. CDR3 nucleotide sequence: TGTGCCAGCAGCCCGAATACGGGGACCCAGTACTTC.

For the CDR3, the DNA is TGTGCCAGCAGCTTAGGAGGGACTAGCGGGGGGAAGGATACGCAGTATTTT. This encodes CASSLGGTSGGKDTQYF. The rearrangement uses TRBV11-2 and TRBJ2-3; TRBD2 matches at 15 bases. The CDR3 consists of 17 residues. Germline CDR1 is SGHAT and CDR2 is FQNNGV. Unmatched junction bases numbered 5, after V lost 1 base and J lost 6 bases.

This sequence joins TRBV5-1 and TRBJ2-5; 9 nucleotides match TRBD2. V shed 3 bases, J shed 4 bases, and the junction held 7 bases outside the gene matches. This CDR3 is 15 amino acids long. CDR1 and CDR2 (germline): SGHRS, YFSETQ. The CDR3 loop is CASSSSGTSSETQYF. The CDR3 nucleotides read TGCGCCAGCAGCTCGTCCGGGACTAGCTCAGAGACCCAGTACTTC.

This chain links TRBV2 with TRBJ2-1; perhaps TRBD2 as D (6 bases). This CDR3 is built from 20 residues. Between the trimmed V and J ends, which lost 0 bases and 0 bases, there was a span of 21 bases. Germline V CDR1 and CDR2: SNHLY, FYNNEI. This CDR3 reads CASSEALASGRPSSYNEQFF. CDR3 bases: TGTGCCAGCAGTGAAGCGCTTGCAAGCGGGCGACCTAGCTCCTACAATGAGCAGTTCTTC.

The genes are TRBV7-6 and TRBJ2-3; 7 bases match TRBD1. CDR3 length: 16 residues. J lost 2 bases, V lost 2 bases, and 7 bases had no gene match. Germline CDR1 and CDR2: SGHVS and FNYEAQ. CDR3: CASSLNSGTDTDTQYF. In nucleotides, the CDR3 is TGTGCCAGCAGCTTAAATTCCGGGACAGACACAGATACGCAGTATTTT.

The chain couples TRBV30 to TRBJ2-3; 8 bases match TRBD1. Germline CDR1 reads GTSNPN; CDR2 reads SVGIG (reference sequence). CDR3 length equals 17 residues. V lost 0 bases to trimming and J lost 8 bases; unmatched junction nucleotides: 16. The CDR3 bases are TGTGCCTGGAGTGTACGGACAGGGACATTCCGGCAAGGTACGCAGTATTTT. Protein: CAWSVRTGTFRQGTQYF.

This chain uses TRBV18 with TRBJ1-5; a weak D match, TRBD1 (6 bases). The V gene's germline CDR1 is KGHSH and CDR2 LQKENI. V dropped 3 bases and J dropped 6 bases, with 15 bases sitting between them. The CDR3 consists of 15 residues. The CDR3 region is CASSPGSGESQPQHF. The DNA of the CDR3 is TGTGCCAGCTCACCTGGGTCAGGGGAAAGTCAGCCCCAGCATTTT.

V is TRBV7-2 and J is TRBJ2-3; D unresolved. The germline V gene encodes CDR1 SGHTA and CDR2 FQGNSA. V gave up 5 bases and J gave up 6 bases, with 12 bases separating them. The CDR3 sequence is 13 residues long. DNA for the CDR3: TGTGCCAGCAGCCCCGAGGCGCCGGATACGCAGTATTTT. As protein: CASSPEAPDTQYF.

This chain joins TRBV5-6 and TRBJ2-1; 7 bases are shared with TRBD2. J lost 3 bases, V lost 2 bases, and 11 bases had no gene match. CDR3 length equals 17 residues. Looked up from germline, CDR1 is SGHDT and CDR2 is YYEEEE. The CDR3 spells CASSLSTGGLLYNEQFF. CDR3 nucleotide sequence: TGTGCCAGCAGCTTATCGACGGGAGGCCTACTCTACAATGAGCAGTTCTTC.

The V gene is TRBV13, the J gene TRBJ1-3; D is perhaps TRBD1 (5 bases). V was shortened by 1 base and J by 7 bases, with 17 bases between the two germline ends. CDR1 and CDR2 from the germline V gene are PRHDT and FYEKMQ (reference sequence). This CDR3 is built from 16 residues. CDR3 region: CASSLASSLGRNTIYF. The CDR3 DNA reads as TGTGCCAGCAGCTTAGCGTCCTCCCTGGGGCGGAACACCATATATTTT.

The CDR3 loop reads CASSRQGLGSPLHF. In DNA, the CDR3 is TGTGCCAGCAGTCGACAGGGATTGGGTTCACCCCTCCACTTT. V is TRBV2 and J is TRBJ1-6, with TRBD1 matching 7 bases. The CDR3 has 14 amino acids. V dropped 5 bases and J dropped 9; count of bases not matched to a gene: 7. In germline, CDR1 is SNHLY, CDR2 FYNNEI.

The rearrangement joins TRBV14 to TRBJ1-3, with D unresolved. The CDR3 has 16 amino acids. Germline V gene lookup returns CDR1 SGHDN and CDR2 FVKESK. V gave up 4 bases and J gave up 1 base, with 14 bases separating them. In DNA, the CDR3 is TGTGCCAGCAGCCTTTCTACGGGGAGGTCTGGAAACACCATATATTTT. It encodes CASSLSTGRSGNTIYF.

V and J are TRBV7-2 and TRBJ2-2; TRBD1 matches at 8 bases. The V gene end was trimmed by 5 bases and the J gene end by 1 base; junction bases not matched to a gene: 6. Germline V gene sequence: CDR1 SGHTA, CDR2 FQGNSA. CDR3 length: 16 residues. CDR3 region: CASSARTGLNTGELFF. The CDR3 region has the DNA TGTGCCAGCAGCGCTAGGACAGGGCTGAACACCGGGGAGCTGTTTTTT.

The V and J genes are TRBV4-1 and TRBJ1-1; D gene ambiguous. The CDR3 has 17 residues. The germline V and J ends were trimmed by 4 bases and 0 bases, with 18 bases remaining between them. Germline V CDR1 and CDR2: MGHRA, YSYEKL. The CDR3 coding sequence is TGCGCCAGCAGCCGAGATGGGGAGCGCAGGTTGAACACTGAAGCTTTCTTT. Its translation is CASSRDGERRLNTEAFF.

The CDR3 is CAWSVNRAGRYTDTQYF. CDR3 coding DNA: TGTGCCTGGAGTGTAAATAGGGCAGGGCGTTATACAGATACGCAGTATTTT. The gene calls are TRBV30 and TRBJ2-3, with D perhaps TRBD1 (5 bases). With 0 bases removed from V and 3 bases from J, the gap between germline ends came to 19 bases. The CDR3 is made up of 17 amino acids. Germline V gene sequence: CDR1 GTSNPN, CDR2 SVGIG (reference sequence).

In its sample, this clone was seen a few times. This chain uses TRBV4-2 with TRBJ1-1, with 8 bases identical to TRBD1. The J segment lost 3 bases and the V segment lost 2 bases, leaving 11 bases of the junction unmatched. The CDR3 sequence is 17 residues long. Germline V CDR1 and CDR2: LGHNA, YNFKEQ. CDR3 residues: CASSQSGQGMVDTEAFF. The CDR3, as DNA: TGTGCCAGCAGCCAATCTGGACAGGGAATGGTGGACACTGAAGCTTTCTTT.

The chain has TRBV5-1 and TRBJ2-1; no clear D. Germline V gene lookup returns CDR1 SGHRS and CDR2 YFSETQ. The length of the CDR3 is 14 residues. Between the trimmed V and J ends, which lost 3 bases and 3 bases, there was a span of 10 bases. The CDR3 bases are TGCGCCAGCAGCTCCCCCCCCCACTACAATGAGCAGTTCTTC. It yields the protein CASSSPPHYNEQFF.

The DNA of the CDR3 is TGTGCCAGCAGTTTAAAACTCCGGACAGGCAAAGAGACCCAGTACTTC. Protein sequence: CASSLKLRTGKETQYF. This chain links TRBV27 with TRBJ2-5, with TRBD1 matching 7 bases. CDR3 length: 16 residues. V lost 2 bases to trimming and J lost 3 bases; unmatched junction nucleotides: 9. Germline lookup yields CDR1 MNHEY and CDR2 SMNVEV (reference sequence).

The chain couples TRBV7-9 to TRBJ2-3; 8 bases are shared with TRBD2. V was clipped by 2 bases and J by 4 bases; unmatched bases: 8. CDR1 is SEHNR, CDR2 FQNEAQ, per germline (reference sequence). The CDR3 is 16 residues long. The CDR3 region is CASSLPARGVSDTQYF. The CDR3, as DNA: TGTGCCAGCAGCTTACCGGCGCGGGGGGTTTCAGATACGCAGTATTTT.

The CDR3: CASSLEDSPNTGELFF. As DNA, the CDR3 is TGCGCCAGCAGCCTGGAGGACAGCCCGAACACCGGGGAGCTGTTTTTT. The chain has TRBV4-3 and TRBJ2-2; possibly TRBD1 for D (6 bases). Per germline, CDR1 LGHNA and CDR2 YSLEER. CDR3 length: 16 residues. The ends were cut back, 4 bases at V and 0 bases at J, with 12 bases in the middle.